The 22 T cell receptor beta chains in this list originate from one sample, sequenced in a study of T cell responses to AZD1222 COVID-19 vaccine. Method: immunoSEQ multiplex PCR; TCRdb's copy keeps in-frame clones and lacks some. Here the sample spans roughly 150,000 clones, around 90% being singletons. The sample consisted of peripheral blood, taken 28 days after the second AZD1222 dose. These receptors all stem from an adult who received the AZD1222 COVID-19 vaccine.

This clone was seen a handful of times. The chain combines TRBV13 with TRBJ1-6, with 7 bases identical to TRBD1. After removal of 5 bases from V and 4 bases from J, the junction contained 8 bases not matched to a gene. The CDR3 consists of 16 residues. Germline loops: CDR1 PRHDT, CDR2 FYEKMQ (reference sequence). The DNA for the CDR3 is TGTGCCAGCAGCCGGTTCCGGGACAGTTATAATTCACCCCTCCACTTT. Amino acids: CASSRFRDSYNSPLHF. The full variable domain, in which reference TRBV13 and TRBJ1-6 provide the parts outside the CDR3, is AAGVIQSPRHLIKEKRETATLKCYPIPRHDTVYWYQQGPGQDPQFLISFYEKMQSDKGSIPDRFSAQQFSDYHSELNMSSLELGDSALYFCASSRFRDSYNSPLHFGNGTRLTVT.

This chain joins TRBV6-6 and TRBJ1-5, with 7 bases identical to TRBD1. CDR3 length equals 18 residues. Germline trimming cut 5 bases from V and 6 bases from J; bases unmatched to any gene: 19. Germline V gene data show CDR1 as MNHNY and CDR2 as SVGAGI (reference sequence). Written as DNA, the CDR3 is TGTGCCAGCAGTCCCATCGGGACAGAAGGCTTCCGGCCTCAGCCCCAGCATTTT. It codes for CASSPIGTEGFRPQPQHF.

The rearrangement uses TRBV29-1 and TRBJ1-1, with D maybe TRBD1 (6 bases). Germline CDR1 is SQVTM and CDR2 is ANQGSEA. This CDR3 is built from 14 residues. The ends were cut back, 2 bases at V and 6 bases at J, with 16 bases in the middle. This CDR3 is CSVEWGALIAEAFF. DNA of the CDR3: TGCAGCGTTGAATGGGGGGCACTGATCGCTGAAGCTTTCTTT.

V usage is TRBV4-1 and J usage is TRBJ2-2; tentatively, D is TRBD2 (7 bases). The germline gives CDR1 MGHRA, CDR2 YSYEKL. CDR3 length: 17 amino acids. V lost 5 bases to trimming and J lost 6 bases, with 22 bases between them. The CDR3 loop reads CASSTSGGGVRAGELFF. The CDR3 DNA is TGCGCCAGCAGCACGTCGGGGGGCGGGGTACGAGCCGGGGAGCTGTTTTTT.

The rearrangement links TRBV6-6 to TRBJ2-7; D is perhaps TRBD1 (5 bases). The germline V gene has CDR1 MNHNY and CDR2 SVGAGI (reference sequence). Trimming took 8 bases from V and 4 from J, leaving 9 bases between them. CDR3 length: 11 residues. The CDR3 loop reads CASGAEYEQYF. The CDR3 nucleotides read TGTGCCAGCGGGGCGGAGTACGAGCAGTACTTC.

V and J are TRBV9 and TRBJ2-1; 8 bases map to TRBD2. Trimming cost V 9 bases and J 9 bases; bases outside gene matches: 8. The CDR3 covers 12 residues. Germline assignment: CDR1 SGDLS and CDR2 YYNGEE. CDR3 sequence reads: CAKQRERVEQFF. The DNA of the CDR3 is TGTGCCAAACAGCGGGAGAGGGTTGAGCAGTTCTTC. The full variable domain, completed using reference TRBV9 and TRBJ2-1, is DSGVTQTPKHLITATGQRVTLRCSPRSGDLSVYWYQQSLDQGLQFLIQYYNGEERAKGNILERFSAQQFPDLHSELNLSSLELGDSALYFCAKQRERVEQFFGPGTRLTVL.

CDR3 sequence reads: CSVEELTLRGYTF. The CDR3 DNA follows: TGCAGCGTTGAAGAACTGACTTTGCGGGGCTACACCTTC. The chain couples TRBV29-1 to TRBJ1-2; no clear D. CDR3 length equals 13 residues. V was pared by 0 bases and J by 8 bases, with 13 bases between. Looked up from germline, CDR1 is SQVTM and CDR2 is ANQGSEA.

The chain recombines TRBV6-5 with TRBJ1-4; D is unclear. Trimming removed 6 bases at V and 3 bases at J, with 8 bases between. The CDR3 extends over 13 amino acids. Germline V gene data show CDR1 as MNHEY and CDR2 as SVGAGI. This chain's CDR3 is CASSQRSNEKLFF. CDR3 coding DNA: TGTGCCAGCAGCCAAAGGTCTAATGAAAAACTGTTTTTT.

The chain has TRBV20-1 and TRBJ2-5; 10 bases map to TRBD2. V gave up 3 bases and J gave up 5 bases; unmatched junction bases: 6. Per germline, CDR1 DFQATT and CDR2 SNEGSKA (reference sequence). CDR3 length: 14 residues. CDR3 sequence reads: CSASRTSGMETQYF. In DNA form, the CDR3 reads TGCAGTGCTAGTCGAACTAGCGGGATGGAGACCCAGTACTTC.

The rearrangement uses TRBV7-8 and TRBJ2-7; D gene ambiguous. V was shortened by 3 bases and J by 4 bases, with 7 bases between the two germline ends. Germline CDR1 and CDR2: SGHVS and FQNEAQ. The length of the CDR3 is 12 residues. The CDR3: CASSFTVYEQYF. The CDR3 DNA is TGTGCCAGCAGCTTTACAGTTTACGAGCAGTACTTC.

This rearrangement joins TRBV25-1 to TRBJ1-4; D is possibly TRBD1 (6 bases). Germline CDR1 reads MGHDK; CDR2 reads SYGVNS. Trimming took 6 bases from V and 8 from J, leaving 19 bases between them. The CDR3 sequence is 15 residues long. The CDR3 reads CASRAYGGAAEKLFF. In DNA, the CDR3 is TGTGCCAGCAGAGCCTACGGGGGGGCGGCCGAAAAACTGTTTTTT.

This chain uses TRBV12-5 with TRBJ1-5; the D gene is possibly TRBD1 (6 bases). The CDR3 totals 17 residues. CDR1 and CDR2 (germline): LGHNT, FRNRAP. V was clipped by 1 base and J by 0 bases, with 13 bases between them. As DNA, the CDR3 is TGTGCTAGTGGTTTGGGGCAGGGGAGAGGTAGCAATCAGCCCCAGCATTTT. Its protein is CASGLGQGRGSNQPQHF.

This chain connects TRBV9 to TRBJ1-4; D remains ambiguous. With 2 bases removed from V and 1 base from J, the gap between germline ends came to 6 bases. The CDR3 covers 14 residues. CDR1 is SGDLS, CDR2 YYNGEE, per germline. As DNA, the CDR3 is TGTGCCAGCAGCGTCAGAGGAACTAATGAAAAACTGTTTTTT. Translation: CASSVRGTNEKLFF.

The genes are TRBV23-1 and TRBJ2-2, with 7 bases identical to TRBD1. TRBV23-1 is an ORF for which the function is uncertain. The CDR3 totals 15 residues. The junction had 11 bases not matched to a gene; V was cut back by 10 bases and J by 3 bases. In DNA, the CDR3 is TGCGCCACCAGACCACAGACAGGGTACACCGGGGAGCTGTTTTTT. Its translation is CATRPQTGYTGELFF.

The rearrangement links TRBV6-5 to TRBJ1-2; D is ambiguous. Germline CDR1 and CDR2: MNHEY and SVGAGI. Trimming took 11 bases from V and 3 from J, leaving 7 bases between them. The CDR3 is made up of 10 amino acids. The CDR3 DNA sequence: TGTGCCTCGGGTGACTATGGCTACACCTTC. Translating it yields CASGDYGYTF.

This sequence joins TRBV30 and TRBJ1-6, with 7 bases identical to TRBD1. This CDR3 contains 15 residues. Germline CDR1 and CDR2: GTSNPN and SVGIG (reference sequence). V shed 2 bases, J shed 7 bases, and the junction held 8 bases outside the gene matches. This CDR3 reads CAWSIRTGANSPLHF. DNA for the CDR3: TGTGCCTGGAGTATCCGGACAGGAGCCAATTCACCCCTCCACTTT.

This sequence joins TRBV19 and TRBJ2-5; D might be TRBD1 (5 bases). Germline loops: CDR1 LNHDA, CDR2 SQIVND (reference sequence). Trimming cost V 3 bases and J 6 bases, with 11 bases left between them. This CDR3 has 13 amino acids. CDR3 protein: CASSIDRMKTQYF. DNA for the CDR3: TGTGCCAGTAGTATCGACAGAATGAAGACCCAGTACTTC.

The chain couples TRBV15 to TRBJ2-3; D gene ambiguous. Trimming cost V 0 bases and J 2 bases, with 3 bases left between them. CDR3 size: 13 residues. The germline V gene has CDR1 LNHNV and CDR2 YYDKDF (reference sequence). CDR3 nucleotide sequence: TGTGCCACCAGCAGAGATATCACAGATACGCAGTATTTT. It translates to CATSRDITDTQYF.

This chain connects TRBV18 to TRBJ2-7; D remains unclear. The V end was cut by 4 bases, the J end by 6 bases, with 10 bases between. This CDR3 contains 12 residues. Germline V lookup: CDR1 KGHSH, CDR2 LQKENI. The CDR3 nucleotides are TGTGCCAGCTCACTAAATACGGTCGAGCAGTACTTC. It yields the protein CASSLNTVEQYF. The full variable domain, in which reference TRBV18 and TRBJ2-7 provide the parts outside the CDR3, is NAGVMQNPRHLVRRRGQEARLRCSPMKGHSHVYWYRQLPEEGLKFMVYLQKENIIDESGMPKERFSAEFPKEGPSILRIQQVVRGDSAAYFCASSLNTVEQYFGPGTRLTVT.

This clone was seen only a few times. The chain recombines TRBV18 with TRBJ1-1, with 10 positions matching TRBD1. The CDR3 is made up of 21 amino acids. Germline trimming cut 2 bases from V and 5 bases from J; bases unmatched to any gene: 23. Germline V gene data show CDR1 as KGHSH and CDR2 as LQKENI. CDR3 amino acids: CASSPFPVLTAMDRGRTEAFF. In DNA form, the CDR3 reads TGTGCCAGCTCACCATTCCCGGTGTTGACAGCTATGGACAGGGGGAGGACTGAAGCTTTCTTT.

The chain employs TRBV3-1 (or the pseudogene TRBV3-2) and TRBJ2-7; 8 bases are shared with TRBD1. The ends lost 4 bases at V and 4 bases at J; junction bases unmatched: 9. Germline assignment: CDR1 LGHDT and CDR2 YNNKEL (reference sequence). The CDR3 spans 15 residues. The CDR3 region is CASSPGTGGVYEQYF. CDR3 DNA sequence: TGTGCCAGCAGCCCAGGGACAGGCGGGGTGTACGAGCAGTACTTC.

The rearrangement uses TRBV13 and TRBJ2-7; possible D gene TRBD2, 5 bases. V lost 1 base to trimming and J lost 5 bases, with 15 bases between them. This CDR3 region has 15 residues. Germline CDR1 reads PRHDT; CDR2 reads FYEKMQ (reference sequence). CDR3 bases: TGTGCCAGCAGCTTAGCCGGGAATTGGGTCCACGAGCAGTACTTC. The encoded protein is CASSLAGNWVHEQYF. Full variable domain (remainder filled in from reference TRBV13 and TRBJ2-7): AAGVIQSPRHLIKEKRETATLKCYPIPRHDTVYWYQQGPGQDPQFLISFYEKMQSDKGSIPDRFSAQQFSDYHSELNMSSLELGDSALYFCASSLAGNWVHEQYFGPGTRLTVT.